This entry lists 4 T cell receptor beta chains sequenced from one sample in a study of cytomegalovirus exposure and HLA in healthy donors. The study ran its PCR with 60 Vbeta and 13 Jbeta primers. The protocol was immunoSEQ multiplex PCR, while the TCRdb copy is restricted to in-frame clones and leaves out a portion. The sample has more than 40,000 clones; the top ten hold about 2.5%. Sequencing input: PBMCs. The receptors derive from a female donor in good health and CMV-seronegative.

The chain couples TRBV29-1 to TRBJ2-2; 9 bases are shared with TRBD1. The V and J ends lost 4 bases and 2 bases, in that order; junction bases with no gene match: 11. The CDR3 runs to 17 residues. The germline V gene has CDR1 SQVTM and CDR2 ANQGSEA. Here the CDR3 reads CSVAGTGSSGNTGELFF. The CDR3 DNA is TGCAGCGTTGCCGGGACAGGGAGTAGCGGAAACACCGGGGAGCTGTTTTTT.

The V call is TRBV18, the J call TRBJ2-5; D is perhaps TRBD2 (5 bases). Between the trimmed V and J ends, which lost 3 bases and 3 bases, there was a span of 11 bases. Germline values: CDR1 KGHSH, CDR2 LQKENI. This CDR3 is built from 14 residues. The CDR3 DNA is TGTGCCAGCTCACCGGCGGGTTCAAAAGAGACCCAGTACTTC. It specifies CASSPAGSKETQYF.

The rearrangement uses TRBV30 and TRBJ1-5; 9 positions agree with TRBD1. Per the germline V gene, CDR1 is GTSNPN and CDR2 is SVGIG (reference sequence). The CDR3 runs 16 residues. V was clipped by 1 base and J by 0 bases; unmatched bases: 4. The CDR3 here is CAWSGGTGYSNQPQHF. In nucleotides, the CDR3 is TGTGCCTGGAGTGGGGGGACAGGGTATAGCAATCAGCCCCAGCATTTT.

DNA for the CDR3: TGTGCCAGCAGCTCGCAAACAGGGCCCTACGAGCAGTACTTC. The encoded protein is CASSSQTGPYEQYF. The chain joins TRBV7-2 to TRBJ2-7; D is possibly TRBD1 (6 bases). The CDR3 consists of 14 residues. Trimming left V 4 bases short and J 2 bases short, with 12 bases between. Germline values: CDR1 SGHTA, CDR2 FQGNSA.